This TCR beta chain was identified in a study of blood T cell repertoires in COVID-19. Overall study: Material from acute and convalescent COVID-19 was sourced from the United States, Italy and Spain. From T cells, B-cell-depleted T cells, or PBMCs came the material, which was cDNA or gDNA.

Germline-derived CDR1 and CDR2 are SGHAT and FQNNGV. V gave up 6 bases and J gave up 4 bases, with 15 bases separating them. The CDR3 runs 14 residues. Sequencing was performed with immunoSEQ multiplex PCR; in TCRdb, only in-frame clones are kept and a portion is missing. The sample contains over 250,000 clones, approximately 86% of which appear only once. V and J are TRBV11-2 and TRBJ1-1; D perhaps matches TRBD1 (5 bases). This TCR was sampled from a man between 35 and 55 years old who had recovered from COVID-19. Sequenced: peripheral blood. CDR3 in amino acids: CASRNQGLGTEAFF. CDR3 nucleotides: TGTGCCAGCAGAAATCAGGGTTTGGGCACTGAAGCTTTCTTT.